These 7 T cell receptor beta chains were sequenced from one sample in a study of siplizumab effects on memory and regulatory T cells. These receptors lack a known antigen. For around six days at 37°C, the mixed lymphocyte reaction cells were kept in coculture. Assay: immunoSEQ multiplex PCR; the TCRdb copy retains only in-frame clones and omits some. Of about 10,000 clones listed, 46% are singletons. Sequencing was done on a sample of CFSE-low (dividing) CD4+ T cells sorted from an allogeneic mixed lymphocyte reaction. The receptors originated from a human donor in good health; the cells came from an allogeneic mixed lymphocyte reaction.

This clone was recorded a few times. This specimen includes other DNA sequences encoding the same CDR3. The rearrangement links TRBV5-6 to TRBJ2-7; no reliable D call. Per germline, CDR1 SGHDT and CDR2 YYEEEE. V was cut by 0 bases and J by 4 bases, with 2 bases left in between. This CDR3 comprises 11 residues. CDR3 residues: CASSLGYEQYF. CDR3 bases: TGTGCCAGCAGCTTGGGGTACGAGCAGTACTTC.

The chain joins TRBV28 to TRBJ1-2; 7 bases align to TRBD1. Trimming removed 6 bases from V and 4 bases from J; junction bases left unmatched: 14. The germline V gene has CDR1 MDHEN and CDR2 SYDVKM. The CDR3 is made up of 16 amino acids. CDR3 bases: TGTGCCAGCAGGGCAGGGGGACCCCTGGGCCCCTATGGCTACACCTTC. Its protein is CASRAGGPLGPYGYTF.

This sequence joins TRBV7-8 and TRBJ1-6; tentative D call: TRBD1 (6 bases). CDR3 length: 16 residues. Germline V gene sequence: CDR1 SGHVS, CDR2 FQNEAQ. V dropped 5 bases and J dropped 9 bases, with 20 bases sitting between them. CDR3 sequence: CASSPRQVAGGSPLHF. DNA of the CDR3: TGTGCCAGCAGCCCGAGACAGGTCGCCGGGGGTTCACCCCTCCACTTT.

This clone is labeled medium-sized (0.01 to 0.1%). This sequence joins TRBV18 and TRBJ2-7; D perhaps matches TRBD1 (6 bases). Germline-derived CDR1 and CDR2 are KGHSH and LQKENI. This CDR3 spans 14 amino acids. Trimming took off 3 bases at V and 5 bases at J, with 14 bases between the two ends. DNA for the CDR3: TGTGCCAGCTCACCCACTGTGGGGGACAACGAGCAGTACTTC. Translating it yields CASSPTVGDNEQYF. The whole variable domain, remainder taken from reference TRBV18 and TRBJ2-7, is NAGVMQNPRHLVRRRGQEARLRCSPMKGHSHVYWYRQLPEEGLKFMVYLQKENIIDESGMPKERFSAEFPKEGPSILRIQQVVRGDSAAYFCASSPTVGDNEQYFGPGTRLTVT.

V gene TRBV29-1 combines with J gene TRBJ2-1; possibly TRBD2 for D (5 bases). Trimming took 5 bases from V and 12 from J, leaving 14 bases between them. Germline CDR1 reads SQVTM; CDR2 reads ANQGSEA. The CDR3 sequence is 11 residues long. The CDR3 DNA reads as TGCAGCGTTCTCGTGCGGGTCCGGCAGTTCTTC. Its protein is CSVLVRVRQFF.

The chain joins TRBV29-1 to TRBJ2-5; weak D call: TRBD2 (7 bases). Germline V gene data show CDR1 as SQVTM and CDR2 as ANQGSEA. CDR3 length: 16 residues. The V end lost 5 bases, the J end lost 5 bases, and 24 bases lay between the germline ends. CDR3 in amino acids: CSVPLIGGAKRETQYF. CDR3 DNA: TGCAGCGTTCCTCTTATTGGGGGGGCTAAACGGGAGACCCAGTACTTC.

This clone was recorded a few times. The chain recombines TRBV18 with TRBJ1-5, with no clear D. This CDR3 has 13 residues. From germline, CDR1 is KGHSH and CDR2 LQKENI. Trimming left V 2 bases short and J 6 bases short, with 8 bases between. The CDR3 nucleotides read TGTGCCAGCTCACCATCGGGGAGTCAGCCCCAGCATTTT. Its translation: CASSPSGSQPQHF.